Below are 11 T cell receptor beta chains sequenced from a single sample in a study of T cells after yellow fever vaccination. TCRdb redid the calling of the 5' RACE reads with MiXCR, one entry per CDR3 protein. The sample has roughly 310,000 distinct CDR3 sequences, about 9.5% seen once. The specimen was PBMCs, collected on the day of the first yellow fever vaccination. These receptors were collected from a man aged 18 to 29 who received the YFV17D yellow fever vaccine.

This clonotype was seen only a few times. The rearrangement uses TRBV30 and TRBJ2-4; TRBD1 matches 8 bases. The CDR3 runs 15 residues. The germline CDR1 and CDR2 sequences are GTSNPN and SVGIG (reference sequence). V lost 3 bases, J lost 5 bases, and 9 bases stayed unmatched. The DNA of the CDR3 is TGTGCCTGGAGCCCCAGGGGGCGCGGAGAAAACATTCAGTACTTC. This translates into CAWSPRGRGENIQYF.

This clonotype has at least ten counts. This chain links TRBV29-1 with TRBJ1-2; D call uncertain. The CDR3 length is 13 residues. V shed 7 bases and J shed 5 bases, with 17 bases lying between them. Per germline, CDR1 SQVTM and CDR2 ANQGSEA. Here the CDR3 reads CSDREGALYGYTF. CDR3 nucleotides: TGCAGCGACCGAGAAGGAGCCCTATATGGCTACACCTTC.

The V and J genes are TRBV24-1 and TRBJ2-1; TRBD1 matches at 12 bases. CDR3 size: 15 residues. Trimming took 4 bases from V and 8 from J; bases not matched to a gene: 5. CDR1 and CDR2 from the germline V gene are KGHDR and SFDVKD. In DNA form, the CDR3 reads TGTGCCACCAGTGACGGCGGGACAGGGGGCGATGAGCAGTTCTTC. Translation: CATSDGGTGGDEQFF.

The CDR3 region is CASSPTWAQPPDTQYF. DNA of the CDR3: TGCGCCAGCAGCCCAACCTGGGCCCAACCCCCAGATACGCAGTATTTT. V and J are TRBV5-1 and TRBJ2-3, with D hard to call. Per the germline V gene, CDR1 is SGHRS and CDR2 is YFSETQ. The CDR3 has 16 amino acids. V lost 4 bases and J lost 4, with 19 bases in between. The complete variable domain, with remaining parts taken from reference TRBV5-1 and TRBJ2-3, reads KAGVTQTPRYLIKTRGQQVTLSCSPISGHRSVSWYQQTPGQGLQFLFEYFSETQRNKGNFPGRFSGRQFSNSRSEMNVSTLELGDSALYLCASSPTWAQPPDTQYFGPGTRLTVL.

The chain recombines TRBV4-2 with TRBJ2-6; D perhaps matches TRBD1 (6 bases). This CDR3 is built from 19 residues. Germline loops: CDR1 LGHNA, CDR2 YNFKEQ. Deletions cut 0 bases from V and 1 base from J, with 16 bases between. In DNA form, the CDR3 reads TGTGCCAGCAGCCAAGATAATTGGGGGCGCAGATCTGGGGCCAACGTCCTGACTTTC. Amino acid sequence: CASSQDNWGRRSGANVLTF.

This clonotype was seen a handful of times. The chain joins TRBV5-5 to TRBJ1-6; D might be TRBD1 (6 bases). Between the trimmed V and J ends, which lost 4 bases and 7 bases, there was a span of 12 bases. This CDR3 is 14 amino acids long. Germline assignment: CDR1 SGHKS and CDR2 YYEKEE (reference sequence). Here the CDR3 reads CASSSRTANSPLHF. CDR3 DNA: TGTGCCAGCAGCAGCAGGACAGCGAATTCACCCCTCCACTTT.

Ten or more counts support this clonotype. The chain links TRBV20-1 to TRBJ1-4; D not resolved. CDR3 size: 13 residues. Germline CDR1 reads DFQATT; CDR2 reads SNEGSKA (reference sequence). Trimming cost V 5 bases and J 2 bases, with 9 bases left between them. The CDR3 nucleotides are TGCAGTGCTTTGAGGCAGACTAATGAAAAACTGTTTTTT. It specifies CSALRQTNEKLFF.

In its sample, this clonotype was seen a few times. V and J are TRBV5-1 and TRBJ2-5; 8 bases line up with TRBD1. Germline CDR1 reads SGHRS; CDR2 reads YFSETQ. The length of the CDR3 is 16 residues. J was trimmed by 3 bases and V by 5 bases; bases with no gene match: 12. CDR3 sequence (DNA): TGCGCCAGCAGTACACAGGGGGGAAATATCAAAGAGACCCAGTACTTC. Protein sequence: CASSTQGGNIKETQYF.

This rearrangement joins TRBV4-1 to TRBJ1-1; D remains unclear. The CDR3 length is 14 residues. Deletions cut 1 base from V and 1 base from J, with 7 bases between. Germline CDR1 and CDR2: MGHRA and YSYEKL. The CDR3 DNA sequence: TGCGCCAGCAGCCAAGGAAACGAGAACACTGAAGCTTTCTTT. It is translated as CASSQGNENTEAFF.

V gene TRBV5-1 combines with J gene TRBJ1-1; D possibly corresponds to TRBD1 (5 bases). V dropped 4 bases and J dropped 4 bases, with 20 bases sitting between them. The CDR3 is 16 amino acids. The germline V gene encodes CDR1 SGHRS and CDR2 YFSETQ. Written as DNA, the CDR3 is TGCGCCAGCAGCATCCAGGGCGGTGGTGTGGGCACTGAAGCTTTCTTT. Translated, it gives CASSIQGGGVGTEAFF.

This clonotype was observed a handful of times. The rearrangement uses TRBV3-1 and TRBJ1-1; TRBD1 might be the D (5 bases). This CDR3 contains 13 residues. With 1 base removed from V and 6 bases from J, the gap between germline ends came to 9 bases. CDR1 and CDR2 from the germline V gene are LGHDT and YNNKEL (reference sequence). This CDR3 is CASSQGQPPEAFF. The CDR3, as DNA: TGTGCCAGCAGCCAAGGACAGCCACCTGAAGCTTTCTTT. Supplemented by reference TRBV3-1 and TRBJ1-1, the full variable domain reads DTAVSQTPKYLVTQMGNDKSIKCEQNLGHDTMYWYKQDSKKFLKIMFSYNNKELIINETVPNRFSPKSPDKAHLNLHINSLELGDSAVYFCASSQGQPPEAFFGQGTRLTVV.